One and the same sample provided the 26 T cell receptor beta chains below, sequenced in a study of OX40 agonist ivuxolimab in advanced cancers. Assay: immunoSEQ multiplex PCR; the TCRdb copy retains only in-frame clones and omits some. Among about 69,000 clones listed, roughly 90% were seen once. Sample: CD4+ or CD8+ T cells sorted from blood, taken in a trial of the OX40 agonist ivuxolimab. Receptors were obtained from an adult with an advanced solid tumor such as melanoma, head and neck, liver or kidney cancer.

This rearrangement joins TRBV30 to TRBJ1-2; 11 nucleotides match TRBD1. Germline V gives CDR1 GTSNPN, CDR2 SVGIG (reference sequence). Germline trimming cut 5 bases from V and 1 base from J; bases unmatched to any gene: 3. The length of the CDR3 is 14 residues. The CDR3 DNA sequence: TGTGCCTGGGGGACAGGGGGTCTTAACTATGGCTACACCTTC. Protein product: CAWGTGGLNYGYTF.

This clone appeared once. Additional DNA sequences in this sample encode the identical CDR3. This chain uses TRBV16 with TRBJ1-5; D not resolved. Germline-derived CDR1 and CDR2 are KGHSY and FQNENV. The CDR3 sequence is 15 residues long. The V end was cut by 4 bases, the J end by 0 bases, with 10 bases between. CDR3 amino acids: CASSPDGDSNQPQHF. CDR3 sequence (DNA): TGTGCCAGCAGCCCCGACGGAGATAGCAATCAGCCCCAGCATTTT.

The chain uses TRBV7-2 and TRBJ1-2; weak D call: TRBD1 (6 bases). Trimming cost V 5 bases and J 9 bases, with 19 bases left between them. The length of the CDR3 is 14 residues. Germline CDR1 reads SGHTA; CDR2 reads FQGNSA. Here the CDR3 reads CASSMAGTTTRYTF. The CDR3 nucleotides read TGTGCCAGCAGCATGGCCGGGACAACGACCCGCTACACCTTC.

This clone was seen a few times. The chain uses TRBV28 and TRBJ1-6; no reliable D call. The length of the CDR3 is 14 residues. Germline assignment: CDR1 MDHEN and CDR2 SYDVKM. V was trimmed by 6 bases and J by 14 bases, leaving 20 bases between them. The CDR3: CASRPTGSPLALHF. In nucleotides, the CDR3 is TGTGCCAGCAGACCAACCGGGTCTCCCTTGGCCCTCCACTTT.

The chain uses TRBV27 and TRBJ2-3; 8 nucleotides match TRBD2. Germline CDR1 is MNHEY and CDR2 is SMNVEV (reference sequence). V gave up 4 bases and J gave up 4 bases; unmatched junction bases: 10. This CDR3 is 16 amino acids long. The DNA of the CDR3 is TGTGCCAGCAGTTCTACAGCGGGGGTTTTGGCAGATACGCAGTATTTT. It encodes CASSSTAGVLADTQYF.

The V and J genes are TRBV19 and TRBJ2-1, with TRBD1 matching over 10 bases. The ends lost 7 bases at V and 7 bases at J; junction bases unmatched: 10. The CDR3 is 15 residues long. Germline V gene sequence: CDR1 LNHDA, CDR2 SQIVND (reference sequence). The CDR3 region has the DNA TGTGCCAGTACCACGGGACAGGGGTTTGTAAATGAGCAGTTCTTC. Its translation is CASTTGQGFVNEQFF. Drawing the rest from reference TRBV19 and TRBJ2-1, the complete variable domain is DGGITQSPKYLFRKEGQNVTLSCEQNLNHDAMYWYRQDPGQGLRLIYYSQIVNDFQKGDIAEGYSVSREKKESFPLTVTSAQKNPTAFYLCASTTGQGFVNEQFFGPGTRLTVL.

The chain employs TRBV2 and TRBJ2-7; 11 bases line up with TRBD2. Germline V gives CDR1 SNHLY, CDR2 FYNNEI. Losses at the gene ends were 7 bases for V and 6 bases for J; bases not matched to a gene: 11. The CDR3 is 15 residues long. The CDR3 reads CASKAISGRAVEQYF. For the CDR3, the DNA is TGTGCCAGCAAGGCGATTAGCGGGAGGGCCGTCGAGCAGTACTTC.

The chain recombines TRBV7-9 with TRBJ1-6; no definite D call. Germline V gene lookup returns CDR1 SEHNR and CDR2 FQNEAQ (reference sequence). The CDR3 length is 12 residues. The V gene lost 2 bases and the J gene lost 9 bases, with 5 bases spanning the gap. CDR3 sequence: CASSLSSSPLHF. CDR3 in DNA: TGTGCCAGCAGCTTATCGTCTTCACCCCTCCACTTT.

V usage is TRBV4-3 and J usage is TRBJ1-2; 8 bases line up with TRBD1. The V segment lost 1 base and the J segment 2 bases; nucleotides outside the gene matches: 6. This CDR3 region has 16 residues. The germline V gene encodes CDR1 LGHNA and CDR2 YSLEER. The CDR3 region has the DNA TGCGCCAGCAGCCAAGCCGGGACAGGATCGAACTATGGCTACACCTTC. Protein product: CASSQAGTGSNYGYTF.

The chain links TRBV29-1 to TRBJ1-2; 8 positions agree with TRBD1. The germline gives CDR1 SQVTM, CDR2 ANQGSEA. Trimming at V came to 3 bases and at J to 8 bases, leaving 17 bases not matched to a gene. The CDR3 runs to 16 residues. CDR3 sequence: CSVDSTDQGASWGYTF. In DNA, the CDR3 is TGCAGCGTTGACTCAACTGATCAGGGGGCATCGTGGGGCTACACCTTC.

This clone was observed a few times. The chain is built from TRBV2 and TRBJ1-2, with 8 bases aligning to TRBD1. The J segment lost 4 bases and the V segment lost 6 bases, leaving 4 bases of the junction unmatched. The germline V gene has CDR1 SNHLY and CDR2 FYNNEI. The CDR3 spans 13 residues. The CDR3 reads CASRSGTGYGYTF. The DNA for the CDR3 is TGTGCCAGCAGGAGCGGGACAGGCTATGGCTACACCTTC.

CDR3 loop: CASSLGFMGHTF. The CDR3 DNA follows: TGTGCCAGCAGCTTGGGCTTTATGGGGCACACCTTC. The V gene is TRBV5-6, the J gene TRBJ1-2, with a tentative D call TRBD1 (5 bases). With 0 bases removed from V and 12 bases from J, the gap between germline ends came to 12 bases. Germline lookup yields CDR1 SGHDT and CDR2 YYEEEE. This CDR3 is 12 amino acids long.

This rearrangement joins TRBV15 to TRBJ2-1, with a tentative D call TRBD1 (6 bases). The germline V and J ends were trimmed by 0 bases and 7 bases, with 13 bases remaining between them. Germline V lookup: CDR1 LNHNV, CDR2 YYDKDF (reference sequence). The CDR3 loop spans 15 amino acids. The CDR3 reads CATSRDMGALNEQFF. In nucleotides, the CDR3 is TGTGCCACCAGCAGAGATATGGGGGCCTTAAATGAGCAGTTCTTC.

This clone was detected a few times. The chain employs TRBV7-2 and TRBJ2-7; 8 bases are a match to TRBD2. The length of the CDR3 is 15 residues. V lost 1 base to trimming and J lost 4 bases; unmatched junction nucleotides: 6. Germline V lookup: CDR1 SGHTA, CDR2 FQGNSA. For the CDR3, the DNA is TGTGCCAGCAGCTTAGTAGCGGGATTTAAGTACGAGCAGTACTTC. It specifies CASSLVAGFKYEQYF.

The chain has TRBV10-2 and TRBJ1-5; 7 bases are shared with TRBD1. Germline V gene sequence: CDR1 WSHSY, CDR2 SAAADI. V was pared by 6 bases and J by 5 bases, with 7 bases of the junction left unmatched. This CDR3 spans 14 amino acids. In DNA, the CDR3 is TGCGCCAGCAGAGACAGGGCAGGGTATCAGCCCCAGCATTTT. Translating it yields CASRDRAGYQPQHF.

This clone occurred once. This chain connects TRBV9 to TRBJ2-2; D is unresolved. V was clipped by 3 bases and J by 4 bases, with 7 bases between them. Per germline, CDR1 SGDLS and CDR2 YYNGEE. The CDR3 extends over 13 amino acids. CDR3 DNA: TGTGCCAGCAGCGAGGGTCCCACCGGGGAGCTGTTTTTT. Translated, it gives CASSEGPTGELFF.

V usage is TRBV19 and J usage is TRBJ2-3; TRBD1 matches at 9 bases. Germline V gene sequence: CDR1 LNHDA, CDR2 SQIVND (reference sequence). The V and J ends lost 5 bases and 6 bases, in that order; junction bases with no gene match: 9. The CDR3 has 15 residues. The CDR3 loop reads CASSLHRGRRDTQYF. Written as DNA, the CDR3 is TGTGCCAGTAGTTTACACAGGGGGCGCCGGGATACGCAGTATTTT.

This chain links TRBV27 with TRBJ2-1; 12 positions match TRBD2. Germline values: CDR1 MNHEY, CDR2 SMNVEV (reference sequence). CDR3 size: 15 residues. The ends lost 6 bases at V and 7 bases at J; junction bases unmatched: 7. DNA of the CDR3: TGTGCCAGCAGCGCACCGGGACTAGCGGGTAATGAGCAGTTCTTC. This translates into CASSAPGLAGNEQFF.

Only one count was recorded for this clone. J is TRBJ1-3 and V is TRBV18, with D uncertain. V was pared by 3 bases and J by 0 bases, with 3 bases between. The V gene's germline CDR1 is KGHSH and CDR2 LQKENI. There are 13 residues in the CDR3. CDR3 residues: CASSPSSGNTIYF. The CDR3 DNA follows: TGTGCCAGCTCACCGAGCTCTGGAAACACCATATATTTT.

The chain is built from TRBV5-4 and TRBJ2-7; D unclear. This CDR3 comprises 12 residues. Germline V gene data show CDR1 as SGHNT and CDR2 as YYREEE (reference sequence). The ends were cut back, 1 base at V and 3 bases at J, with 5 bases in the middle. The CDR3 spells CASSLNFYEQYF. The DNA for the CDR3 is TGTGCCAGCAGCTTGAACTTCTACGAGCAGTACTTC.

The chain combines TRBV7-2 with TRBJ2-7, with 7 bases matching TRBD2. This CDR3 is built from 16 residues. Germline CDR1 SGHTA, CDR2 FQGNSA. Trimming at V came to 6 bases and at J to 0 bases, leaving 11 bases not matched to a gene. As DNA, the CDR3 is TGTGCCAGCAGGAAAAGAAGCGGGGTTAGCTCCTACGAGCAGTACTTC. It codes for CASRKRSGVSSYEQYF.

V and J are TRBV7-9 and TRBJ2-7; D call uncertain. This CDR3 has 14 amino acids. Trimming removed 1 base at V and 3 bases at J, with 10 bases between. The V gene's germline CDR1 is SEHNR and CDR2 FQNEAQ (reference sequence). DNA for the CDR3: TGTGCCAGCAGCTTAGGGAGCAACCTCTACGAGCAGTACTTC. This codes for CASSLGSNLYEQYF.

The gene calls are TRBV28 and TRBJ1-2; D is perhaps TRBD1 (5 bases). V lost 6 bases to trimming and J lost 2 bases, with 10 bases between them. This CDR3 contains 13 residues. Germline CDR1 reads MDHEN; CDR2 reads SYDVKM. CDR3 in amino acids: CASSLRQNYGYTF. The CDR3 nucleotides read TGTGCCAGCAGCCTCAGACAGAACTATGGCTACACCTTC.

The chain is built from TRBV5-1 and TRBJ1-4, with D tentatively TRBD1 (6 bases). In germline, CDR1 is SGHRS, CDR2 YFSETQ. V was shortened by 2 bases and J by 4 bases, with 12 bases between the two germline ends. The CDR3 length is 15 residues. The CDR3 loop reads CASSFGGSVNEKLFF. As DNA, the CDR3 is TGCGCCAGCAGCTTCGGGGGCAGCGTTAATGAAAAACTGTTTTTT. Variable domain in full (rest from reference TRBV5-1 and TRBJ1-4): KAGVTQTPRYLIKTRGQQVTLSCSPISGHRSVSWYQQTPGQGLQFLFEYFSETQRNKGNFPGRFSGRQFSNSRSEMNVSTLELGDSALYLCASSFGGSVNEKLFFGSGTQLSVL.

The chain recombines TRBV30 with TRBJ2-2, with 7 bases aligning to TRBD2. The CDR3 is made up of 14 amino acids. V was pared by 2 bases and J by 8 bases, with 8 bases of the junction left unmatched. CDR1 and CDR2 (germline): GTSNPN, SVGIG (reference sequence). The chain's CDR3 is CAWSFEAGFGELFF. CDR3 sequence (DNA): TGTGCCTGGAGTTTTGAAGCGGGATTTGGGGAGCTGTTTTTT.

The rearrangement links TRBV14 to TRBJ2-3; TRBD1 matches 8 bases. The V segment lost 4 bases and the J segment 2 bases; nucleotides outside the gene matches: 5. Germline V CDR1 and CDR2: SGHDN, FVKESK. The CDR3 consists of 15 residues. The CDR3 region has the DNA TGTGCCAGCAGCCTTCGACAGGGGTCCACAGATACGCAGTATTTT. This encodes CASSLRQGSTDTQYF.